This T cell receptor beta chain derives from a study of CD8+ T cells in alopecia areata. Study overall: Tofacitinib administration persisted for 6 to 18 months, succeeded by 6 months off drug.

The authors sorted CD4+ and CD8+ T cells from PBMCs. Between the trimmed V and J ends, which lost 4 bases and 5 bases, there was a span of 5 bases. The CDR3 loop spans 11 amino acids. Germline V gene sequence: CDR1 SGHTA, CDR2 FQGNSA. It was cDNA, reverse transcribed from extracted RNA, that served as the sequencing template. Only in-frame clones appear in the TCRdb table, and some are missing; sequencing was by immunoSEQ multiplex PCR. The profile shows about 250,000 clones, 67% of them singletons. Here the sequenced sample was CD4+ T cells sorted from blood, taken at week 0. The sequence came from a human donor with alopecia areata. This chain links TRBV7-2 with TRBJ2-5, with TRBD1 as a possible D gene (5 bases). The CDR3 here is CASSYRETQYF. The CDR3 DNA sequence: TGTGCCAGCAGCTACAGGGAGACCCAGTACTTC. Using reference TRBV7-2 and TRBJ2-5 for the parts outside the CDR3, the full variable domain is GAGVSQSPSNKVTEKGKDVELRCDPISGHTALYWYRQSLGQGLEFLIYFQGNSAPDKSGLPSDRFSAERTGGSVSTLTIQRTQQEDSAVYLCASSYRETQYFGPGTRLLVL.